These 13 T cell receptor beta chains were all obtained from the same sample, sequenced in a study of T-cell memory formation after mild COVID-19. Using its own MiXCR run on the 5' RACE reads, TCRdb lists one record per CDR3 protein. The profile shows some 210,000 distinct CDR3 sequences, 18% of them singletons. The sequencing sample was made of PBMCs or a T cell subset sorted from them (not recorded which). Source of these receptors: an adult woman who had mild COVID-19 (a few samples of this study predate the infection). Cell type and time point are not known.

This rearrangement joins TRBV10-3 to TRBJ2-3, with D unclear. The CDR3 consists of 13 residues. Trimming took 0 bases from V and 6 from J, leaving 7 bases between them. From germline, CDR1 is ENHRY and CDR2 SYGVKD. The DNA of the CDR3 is TGTGCCATCAGTGAGTCCTCGAGCGATACGCAGTATTTT. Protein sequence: CAISESSSDTQYF.

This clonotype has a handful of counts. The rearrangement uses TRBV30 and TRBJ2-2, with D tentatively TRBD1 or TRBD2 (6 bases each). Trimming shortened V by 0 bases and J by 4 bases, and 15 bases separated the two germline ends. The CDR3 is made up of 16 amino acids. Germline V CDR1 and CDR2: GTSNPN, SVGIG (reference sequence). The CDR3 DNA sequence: TGTGCCTGGAGTGTACCGGGGGCGCGTGGCACCGGGGAGCTGTTTTTT. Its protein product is CAWSVPGARGTGELFF. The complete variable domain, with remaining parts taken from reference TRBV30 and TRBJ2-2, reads SQTIHQWPATLVQPVGSPLSLECTVEGTSNPNLYWYRQAAGRGLQLLFYSVGIGQISSEVPQNLSASRPQDRQFILSSKKLLLSDSGFYLCAWSVPGARGTGELFFGEGSRLTVL.

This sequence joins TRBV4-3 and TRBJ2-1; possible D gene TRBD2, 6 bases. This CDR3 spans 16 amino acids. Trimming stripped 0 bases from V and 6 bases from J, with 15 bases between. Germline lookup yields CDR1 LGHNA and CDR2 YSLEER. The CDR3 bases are TGCGCCAGCAGCCAAGAGCCACTAGCAGGGACCAATGAGCAGTTCTTC. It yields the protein CASSQEPLAGTNEQFF.

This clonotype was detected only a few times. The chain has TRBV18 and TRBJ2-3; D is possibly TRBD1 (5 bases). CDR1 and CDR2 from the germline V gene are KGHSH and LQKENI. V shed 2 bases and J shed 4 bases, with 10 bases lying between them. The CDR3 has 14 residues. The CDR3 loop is CASSPVRGPDTQYF. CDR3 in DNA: TGTGCCAGCTCACCAGTAAGGGGTCCAGATACGCAGTATTTT.

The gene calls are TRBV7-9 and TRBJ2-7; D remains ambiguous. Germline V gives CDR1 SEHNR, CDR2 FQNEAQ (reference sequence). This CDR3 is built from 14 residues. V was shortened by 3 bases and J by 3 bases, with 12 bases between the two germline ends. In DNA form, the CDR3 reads TGTGCCAGCAGCTTTAGGGAATCGGTCTACGAGCAGTACTTC. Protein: CASSFRESVYEQYF.

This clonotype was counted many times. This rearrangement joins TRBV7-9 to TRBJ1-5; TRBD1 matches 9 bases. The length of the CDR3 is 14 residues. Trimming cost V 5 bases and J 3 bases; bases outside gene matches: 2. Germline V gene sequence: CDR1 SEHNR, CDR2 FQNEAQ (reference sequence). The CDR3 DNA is TGTGCCAGCAGCAGACAGGGGGACAATCAGCCCCAGCATTTT. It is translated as CASSRQGDNQPQHF.

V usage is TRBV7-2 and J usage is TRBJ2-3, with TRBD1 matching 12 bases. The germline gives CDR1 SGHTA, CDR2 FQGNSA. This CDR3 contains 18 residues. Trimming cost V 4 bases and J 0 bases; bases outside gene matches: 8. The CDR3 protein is CASSSRDRGRSSTDTQYF. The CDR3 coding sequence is TGTGCCAGCAGCTCCCGGGACAGGGGGCGCTCCAGCACAGATACGCAGTATTTT.

The CDR3 protein is CASSQVGTGNTEAFF. The CDR3 nucleotides read TGTGCCAGCAGCCAAGTCGGGACAGGGAACACTGAAGCTTTCTTT. The chain employs TRBV3-1 and TRBJ1-1; TRBD1 agrees at 8 bases. CDR1 is LGHDT and CDR2 is YNNKEL in the germline V gene (reference sequence). V shed 1 base, J shed 1 base, and the junction held 2 bases outside the gene matches. The CDR3 runs 15 residues.

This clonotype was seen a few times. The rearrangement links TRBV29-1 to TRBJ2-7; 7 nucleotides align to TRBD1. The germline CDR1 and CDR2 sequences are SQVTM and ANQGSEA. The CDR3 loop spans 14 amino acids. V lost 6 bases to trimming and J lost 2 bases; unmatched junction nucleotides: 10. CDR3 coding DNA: TGCAGCGTCCGCCGGGACAGCCGCCCCTACGAGCAGTACTTC. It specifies CSVRRDSRPYEQYF.

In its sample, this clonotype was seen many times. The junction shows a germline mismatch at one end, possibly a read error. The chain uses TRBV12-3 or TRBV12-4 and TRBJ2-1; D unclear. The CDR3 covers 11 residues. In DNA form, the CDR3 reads TGCGCCAGCAGCAGTCTAAATGAGCAGTTCTTC. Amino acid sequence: CASSSLNEQFF.

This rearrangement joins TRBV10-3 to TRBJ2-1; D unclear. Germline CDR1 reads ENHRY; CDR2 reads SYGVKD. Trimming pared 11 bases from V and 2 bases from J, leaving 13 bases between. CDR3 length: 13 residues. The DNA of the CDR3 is TGTGCCGGAAGCATCGAGCCCTACAATGAGCAGTTCTTC. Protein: CAGSIEPYNEQFF.

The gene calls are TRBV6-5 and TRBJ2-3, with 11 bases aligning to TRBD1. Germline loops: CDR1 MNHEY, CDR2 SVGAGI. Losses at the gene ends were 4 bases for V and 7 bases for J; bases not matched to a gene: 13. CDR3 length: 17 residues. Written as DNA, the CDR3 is TGTGCCAGCAGTTCTATGGTCGGACAGGGGGCGATAAATACGCAGTATTTT. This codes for CASSSMVGQGAINTQYF.

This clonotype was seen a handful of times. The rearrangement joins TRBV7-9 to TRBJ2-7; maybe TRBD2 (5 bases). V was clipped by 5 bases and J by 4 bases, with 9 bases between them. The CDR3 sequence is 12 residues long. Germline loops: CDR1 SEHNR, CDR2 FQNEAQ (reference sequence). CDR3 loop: CASSQSGYEQYF. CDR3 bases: TGTGCCAGCAGCCAGTCGGGGTACGAGCAGTACTTC.